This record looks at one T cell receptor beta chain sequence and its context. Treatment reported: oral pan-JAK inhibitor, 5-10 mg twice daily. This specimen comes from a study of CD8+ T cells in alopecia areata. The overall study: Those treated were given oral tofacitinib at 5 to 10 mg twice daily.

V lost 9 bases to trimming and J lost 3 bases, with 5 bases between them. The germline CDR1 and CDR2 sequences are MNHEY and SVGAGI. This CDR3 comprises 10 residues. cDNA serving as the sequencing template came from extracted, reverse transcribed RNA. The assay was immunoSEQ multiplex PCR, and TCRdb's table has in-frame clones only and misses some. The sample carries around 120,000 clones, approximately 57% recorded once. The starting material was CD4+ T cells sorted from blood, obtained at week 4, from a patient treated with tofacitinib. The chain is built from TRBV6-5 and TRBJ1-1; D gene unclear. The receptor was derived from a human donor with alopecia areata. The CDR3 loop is CASGDTEAFF. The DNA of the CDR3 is TGTGCCAGTGGGGACACTGAAGCTTTCTTT.